A selection of T cell receptor beta chains follows, all from one sample in a study of blood T cell repertoires in COVID-19. Some clones are missing from TCRdb's copy, which holds only in-frame ones; the method was immunoSEQ multiplex PCR. The sample holds about 99,000 clones, 75% to 90% seen once. The source material was peripheral blood. These TCRs come from a man aged 50 to 60 with acute or convalescent COVID-19. Both conserved end residues are part of each CDR3. Fields, in order: D gene, clone size, V gene, J gene, CDR3 length, CDR3 protein, CDR3 DNA. D genes are given only for firm matches. Expanded clones are given a class, and other clones once, few, many or no size at all.

D: NA
size: NA
V: TRBV28
J: TRBJ1-6
length: 13
CDR3: CASSLAENSPLHF
DNA: TGTGCCAGCAGTTTAGCAGAAAATTCACCCCTCCACTTT

D: TRBD2
size: NA
V: TRBV11-2
J: TRBJ2-5
length: 15
CDR3: CASSLSGIGGETQYF
DNA: TGTGCCAGCAGCCTTAGCGGGATCGGGGGAGAGACCCAGTACTTC

D: NA
size: NA
V: TRBV5-1
J: TRBJ2-7
length: 12
CDR3: CASADGTYEQYF
DNA: TGCGCCAGCGCCGACGGGACCTACGAGCAGTACTTC

D: NA
size: NA
V: TRBV6-5
J: TRBJ1-6
length: 12
CDR3: CASRNGNSPLHF
DNA: TGTGCCAGTAGAAACGGGAATTCACCCCTCCACTTT

D: TRBD1
size: NA
V: TRBV27
J: TRBJ1-6
length: 15
CDR3: CASSPSGTDNSPLHF
DNA: TGTGCCAGCAGTCCCTCGGGGACAGATAATTCACCCCTCCACTTT

D: TRBD2
size: few
V: TRBV28
J: TRBJ2-3
length: 16
CDR3: CASSLIAGVGTDTQYF
DNA: TGTGCCAGCAGTTTAATAGCGGGAGTGGGCACAGATACGCAGTATTTT

D: NA
size: NA
V: TRBV7-2
J: TRBJ2-5
length: 11
CDR3: CATSDRETQYF
DNA: TGTGCCACCTCAGATCGAGAGACCCAGTACTTC

D: TRBD1
size: NA
V: TRBV29-1
J: TRBJ2-7
length: 12
CDR3: CSVGQATYEQYF
DNA: TGCAGCGTGGGACAGGCAACCTACGAGCAGTACTTC

D: NA
size: NA
V: TRBV15
J: TRBJ2-5
length: 13
CDR3: CATSRDTKETQYF
DNA: TGTGCCACCAGCCGTGACACAAAAGAGACCCAGTACTTC

D: TRBD2
size: NA
V: TRBV15
J: TRBJ2-2
length: 14
CDR3: CATRPSGSAGELFF
DNA: TGTGCCACCAGACCTAGCGGGAGCGCCGGGGAGCTGTTTTTT

D: TRBD2
size: NA
V: TRBV9
J: TRBJ2-1
length: 16
CDR3: CASSGHGTSLIQEQFF
DNA: TGTGCCAGCAGCGGTCACGGGACTAGCCTCATCCAAGAGCAGTTCTTC

D: TRBD2
size: few
V: TRBV19
J: TRBJ2-3
length: 16
CDR3: CASSGLTSGSTDTQYF
DNA: TGTGCCAGTAGTGGTCTGACTAGCGGGAGCACAGATACGCAGTATTTT

D: NA
size: NA
V: TRBV25-1
J: TRBJ1-4
length: 14
CDR3: CASSARGKVEKLFF
DNA: TGTGCCAGCAGCGCAAGAGGGAAAGTCGAAAAACTGTTTTTT

D: NA
size: NA
V: TRBV5-1
J: TRBJ1-2
length: 12
CDR3: CASSLGVYGYTF
DNA: TGCGCCAGCAGCTTGGGCGTCTATGGCTACACCTTC

D: TRBD2
size: NA
V: TRBV19
J: TRBJ2-1
length: 15
CDR3: CASSILSGGRNEQFF
DNA: TGTGCCAGTAGTATTTTGTCGGGAGGTCGCAATGAGCAGTTCTTC

D: NA
size: few
V: TRBV7-8
J: TRBJ1-5
length: 14
CDR3: CAIGGGSHAQPQHF
DNA: TGTGCCATTGGTGGGGGGTCCCATGCTCAGCCCCAGCATTTT

D: NA
size: NA
V: TRBV3-1/TRBV3-2
J: TRBJ2-2
length: 17
CDR3: CASSQSRGQGIAGELFF
DNA: TGTGCCAGCAGCCAATCTAGAGGGCAGGGGATCGCCGGGGAGCTGTTTTTT

D: NA
size: once
V: TRBV6-5
J: TRBJ1-5
length: 14
CDR3: CASRWTASNQPQHF
DNA: TGTGCCAGCAGGTGGACAGCTAGCAATCAGCCCCAGCATTTT

D: TRBD1
size: once
V: TRBV25-1
J: TRBJ2-2
length: 16
CDR3: CASNNGQGANTGELFF
DNA: TGTGCCAGCAACAACGGACAGGGAGCGAACACCGGGGAGCTGTTTTTT

D: TRBD2
size: once
V: TRBV9
J: TRBJ2-4
length: 18
CDR3: CASSVVLAGMLAKNIQYF
DNA: TGTGCCAGCAGCGTAGTGTTAGCGGGAATGTTAGCCAAAAACATTCAGTACTTC

D: TRBD1
size: NA
V: TRBV5-4
J: TRBJ2-1
length: 15
CDR3: CASSTGQGPYNEQFF
DNA: TGTGCCAGCAGCACCGGACAGGGCCCCTACAATGAGCAGTTCTTC

D: TRBD1
size: NA
V: TRBV15
J: TRBJ2-2
length: 16
CDR3: CATSRGGQGNTGELFF
DNA: TGTGCCACCAGCAGGGGGGGACAGGGCAACACCGGGGAGCTGTTTTTT

D: TRBD1
size: NA
V: TRBV5-1
J: TRBJ1-1
length: 15
CDR3: CASSLVLGTGAEAFF
DNA: TGCGCCAGCAGCTTGGTATTAGGGACAGGGGCCGAGGCTTTCTTT

D: NA
size: few
V: TRBV11-2
J: TRBJ2-1
length: 16
CDR3: CASSPPGLGYNNEQFF
DNA: TGTGCCAGCAGCCCTCCGGGACTGGGGTACAACAATGAGCAGTTCTTC

D: TRBD1
size: NA
V: TRBV28
J: TRBJ1-5
length: 15
CDR3: CASSVRAGGSQPQHF
DNA: TGTGCCAGCAGTGTCCGGGCAGGGGGATCTCAGCCCCAGCATTTT

D: NA
size: NA
V: TRBV28
J: TRBJ1-1
length: 13
CDR3: CASSLLTLYEAFF
DNA: TGTGCCAGCAGTTTATTGACACTCTACGAAGCTTTCTTT

D: TRBD1
size: NA
V: TRBV27
J: TRBJ1-1
length: 15
CDR3: CASSLSLTGTTEAFF
DNA: TGTGCCAGCAGTTTATCCTTGACAGGGACCACTGAAGCTTTCTTT

D: TRBD1
size: NA
V: TRBV5-1
J: TRBJ2-3
length: 15
CDR3: CASNPGTGVTGTQYF
DNA: TGCGCCAGCAACCCGGGGACAGGTGTAACAGGTACGCAGTATTTT

D: TRBD2
size: NA
V: TRBV19
J: TRBJ2-3
length: 12
CDR3: CASSPSGDTQYF
DNA: TGTGCCAGTAGCCCTAGCGGCGATACGCAGTATTTT

D: TRBD2
size: NA
V: TRBV7-2
J: TRBJ2-3
length: 17
CDR3: CASSRSLAGAGTDTQYF
DNA: TGTGCCAGCAGCAGAAGTCTAGCGGGAGCTGGGACAGATACGCAGTATTTT

D: NA
size: NA
V: TRBV5-1
J: TRBJ2-2
length: 15
CDR3: CASTLQGGSTGELFF
DNA: TGCGCCAGCACCCTCCAGGGGGGTAGCACCGGGGAGCTGTTTTTT

D: NA
size: NA
V: TRBV29-1
J: TRBJ1-6
length: 13
CDR3: CSVGSTPGSPLHF
DNA: TGCAGCGTTGGCAGTACCCCAGGTTCACCCCTCCACTTT

D: NA
size: NA
V: TRBV3-1/TRBV3-2
J: TRBJ1-6
length: 14
CDR3: CASSQDPGSSPLHF
DNA: TGTGCCAGCAGCCAAGACCCGGGGTCGTCACCCCTCCACTTT

D: NA
size: NA
V: TRBV11-3
J: TRBJ1-6
length: 16
CDR3: CASSPVGGAVGSPLHF
DNA: TGTGCCAGCAGCCCGGTGGGGGGGGCCGTGGGTTCACCCCTCCACTTT

D: TRBD1
size: NA
V: TRBV5-1
J: TRBJ1-3
length: 15
CDR3: CASSFRGQLGNTIYF
DNA: TGCGCCAGCAGCTTCAGGGGACAGCTGGGAAACACCATATATTTT

D: NA
size: NA
V: TRBV6-6
J: TRBJ2-5
length: 14
CDR3: CASTQVASQETQYF
DNA: TGTGCCAGCACCCAGGTAGCGAGTCAAGAGACCCAGTACTTC

D: TRBD1
size: NA
V: TRBV12-3/TRBV12-4
J: TRBJ1-1
length: 12
CDR3: CASSVGTDQAFF
DNA: TGTGCCAGCAGTGTTGGGACAGACCAAGCTTTCTTT

D: NA
size: once
V: TRBV7-8
J: TRBJ2-5
length: 13
CDR3: CASSLAGDRTQYF
DNA: TGTGCCAGCAGCTTAGCAGGGGATCGGACCCAGTACTTC

D: NA
size: NA
V: TRBV19
J: TRBJ1-1
length: 13
CDR3: CASSIVRNTEAFF
DNA: TGTGCCAGTAGTATAGTCAGGAACACTGAAGCTTTCTTT

D: TRBD1
size: once
V: TRBV19
J: TRBJ1-5
length: 15
CDR3: CASSIVRDRVQPQHF
DNA: TGTGCCAGTAGTATAGTACGGGACAGGGTGCAGCCCCAGCATTTT

D: NA
size: NA
V: TRBV27
J: TRBJ1-5
length: 13
CDR3: CASSLKGDQPQHF
DNA: TGTGCCAGCAGTTTAAAGGGAGATCAGCCCCAGCATTTT